This entry describes one TCR beta chain. Its antigen is unknown. The protocol was immunoSEQ multiplex PCR, while the TCRdb copy is restricted to in-frame clones and leaves out a portion. This sample has tens of thousands of clones, with approximately 64% found just once. The record originates from a study of vaccination effects on CD4 cells after COVID-19. Broader study findings: Cross-reaction with common cold coronaviruses was seen in only 1 of 255 vaccine-induced clones from healthy vaccinees. Long after vaccination, the clones induced by infection and by vaccine shrank markedly in size.

The ViraFEST assay expanded antigen-specific CD4+ T cells with viral peptide pools before sequencing. Following culture for about ten days, CD4+ T cells were isolated. In the vaccine recipients, nucleocapsid antibodies were negative and there was no prior SARS-CoV-2 infection. This CDR3 region has 16 residues. The junction had 10 bases not matched to a gene; V was cut back by 5 bases and J by 6 bases. Germline V gene sequence: CDR1 MNHEY, CDR2 SVGEGT. The sequence came from a human donor who received a COVID-19 vaccine. The material was CD4+ T cells from PBMCs cultured with HCoV-NL63 spike peptides, obtained before COVID-19 vaccination. V usage is TRBV6-2 or TRBV6-3 and J usage is TRBJ2-7; 13 positions match TRBD2. CDR3 DNA sequence: TGTGCCAGCAGTCGAAGGACGGGACTAGCGGGACCCGAGCAGTACTTC. This encodes CASSRRTGLAGPEQYF.